These 31 T cell receptor beta chains originate from one sample sequenced in a study of long-term antiretroviral therapy in people with HIV. The libraries were made with immunoSEQ v3.0 at survey level. This table comes from immunoSEQ multiplex PCR, and its TCRdb copy is limited to in-frame clones, with some not included. The table has fewer than 35,000 clones, around 72% seen once. The material was unsorted PBMCs, obtained 3.1 years after starting antiretroviral therapy. The receptor set was obtained from a woman aged 50 to 60 with HIV.

The V and J genes are TRBV30 and TRBJ1-2, with D possibly matching TRBD1 (5 bases). From germline, CDR1 is GTSNPN and CDR2 SVGIG (reference sequence). The V end lost 0 bases, the J end lost 3 bases, and 20 bases lay between the germline ends. This CDR3 comprises 17 residues. Here the CDR3 reads CAWSVTRRGMGDYGYTF. CDR3 in DNA: TGTGCCTGGAGTGTAACCCGGCGGGGGATGGGGGACTATGGCTACACCTTC.

The J gene is TRBJ2-5, the V gene TRBV7-2; 12 nucleotides line up with TRBD2. The V gene's germline CDR1 is SGHTA and CDR2 FQGNSA. The ends lost 5 bases at V and 4 bases at J; junction bases unmatched: 8. This CDR3 is built from 16 residues. The CDR3, as DNA: TGTGCCAGCAGCACCCCACTAGCGGGGGGAATAGAGACCCAGTACTTC. Its protein is CASSTPLAGGIETQYF.

The rearrangement links TRBV11-2 to TRBJ2-3, with 10 nucleotides matching TRBD2. CDR3 length: 17 amino acids. From germline, CDR1 is SGHAT and CDR2 FQNNGV. Trimming took 5 bases from V and 0 from J; bases not matched to a gene: 8. The CDR3 bases are TGTGCCAGCAGCCGACGGCCTAGCGGGGGTAGCACAGATACGCAGTATTTT. This translates into CASSRRPSGGSTDTQYF. The entire variable domain, with the rest obtained from reference TRBV11-2 and TRBJ2-3, is as follows: EAGVAQSPRYKIIEKRQSVAFWCNPISGHATLYWYQQILGQGPKLLIQFQNNGVVDDSQLPKDRFSAERLKGVDSTLKIQPAKLEDSAVYLCASSRRPSGGSTDTQYFGPGTRLTVL.

The chain carries TRBV5-1 and TRBJ2-1, with TRBD1 matching 7 bases. Germline lookup yields CDR1 SGHRS and CDR2 YFSETQ. This CDR3 spans 16 amino acids. V trimming: 2 bases; J trimming: 1 base; junction bases outside the gene matches: 6. CDR3 DNA sequence: TGCGCCAGCAGCTTCTTCAGGGGGATGTCCTACAATGAGCAGTTCTTC. This sequence encodes CASSFFRGMSYNEQFF.

This clone has just a few counts. The chain couples TRBV19 to TRBJ1-5; D is unresolved. Deletions cut 7 bases from V and 1 base from J, with 11 bases between. Germline CDR1 and CDR2: LNHDA and SQIVND (reference sequence). The CDR3 loop spans 14 amino acids. CDR3 loop: CASNRGSSNQPQHF. As DNA, the CDR3 is TGTGCCAGTAATAGAGGATCGAGCAATCAGCCCCAGCATTTT.

The CDR3 sequence: CAWRQSSSYEQYV. CDR3 DNA: TGTGCCTGGAGACAGTCGAGCTCCTACGAGCAGTACGTC. The V gene is TRBV30, the J gene TRBJ2-7; unclear D gene. The germline V gene has CDR1 GTSNPN and CDR2 SVGIG (reference sequence). V gave up 3 bases and J gave up 0 bases, with 9 bases separating them. CDR3 size: 13 residues.

The V and J genes are TRBV20-1 and TRBJ1-2; D is ambiguous. V was shortened by 3 bases and J by 6 bases, with 5 bases between the two germline ends. Germline V CDR1 and CDR2: DFQATT, SNEGSKA (reference sequence). This CDR3 is 10 amino acids long. The chain's CDR3 is CSARRDGYTF. The CDR3 DNA is TGCAGTGCTAGGAGGGATGGCTACACCTTC.

J is TRBJ2-5 and V is TRBV7-9; a possible D gene is TRBD2 (6 bases). This CDR3 is built from 15 residues. Trimming removed 1 base at V and 4 bases at J, with 13 bases between. CDR1 and CDR2 (germline): SEHNR, FQNEAQ (reference sequence). The CDR3 DNA sequence: TGTGCCAGCAGCTTAGTGGGGACTGTGGGAGAGACCCAGTACTTC. It codes for CASSLVGTVGETQYF.

V is TRBV9 and J is TRBJ2-3; TRBD2 agrees at 9 bases. The CDR3 totals 16 residues. With V trimmed by 2 bases and J by 2 bases, 6 bases remained unmatched. The germline V gene has CDR1 SGDLS and CDR2 YYNGEE. The CDR3 DNA reads as TGTGCCAGCAGCGTCTCTAGCGGGACCCCCACAGATACGCAGTATTTT. Translation: CASSVSSGTPTDTQYF.

The CDR3 sequence: CASSFGAGGQETQYF. CDR3 DNA: TGTGCCAGCAGCTTTGGAGCGGGGGGGCAAGAGACCCAGTACTTC. The chain couples TRBV7-8 to TRBJ2-5, with 10 bases aligning to TRBD2. Germline V gives CDR1 SGHVS, CDR2 FQNEAQ. J was trimmed by 2 bases and V by 3 bases; bases with no gene match: 3. CDR3 length equals 15 residues.

The genes are TRBV30 and TRBJ1-1, with D perhaps matching TRBD1 (5 bases). Trimming took off 6 bases at V and 7 bases at J, with 15 bases between the two ends. CDR3 length: 12 amino acids. CDR1 GTSNPN and CDR2 SVGIG come from the germline V gene (reference sequence). The CDR3 DNA is TGTGCCTGTACCACCGGGGCTAGTGAAGCTTTCTTT. Translation: CACTTGASEAFF.

The chain employs TRBV7-3 and TRBJ2-1; a possible D gene is TRBD1 (6 bases). In germline, CDR1 is SGHTA, CDR2 FQGTGA. This CDR3 has 14 residues. The V end was cut by 3 bases, the J end by 7 bases, with 13 bases between. DNA for the CDR3: TGTGCCAGCAGCTTCGTCGCAGGGGTAAATGAGCAGTTCTTC. It codes for CASSFVAGVNEQFF.

The chain carries TRBV15 and TRBJ1-3, with unresolved D. Between the trimmed V and J ends, which lost 7 bases and 0 bases, there was a span of 13 bases. Germline lookup yields CDR1 LNHNV and CDR2 YYDKDF (reference sequence). The CDR3 runs to 15 residues. The CDR3 nucleotides read TGTGCCACCACCCGTTGGGGTAGCTCTGGAAACACCATATATTTT. This gives the protein CATTRWGSSGNTIYF.

In DNA, the CDR3 is TGTGCCAGCAGCCGGGACTTGAGCTCCTACAATGAGCAGTTCTTC. Amino acids: CASSRDLSSYNEQFF. This chain links TRBV7-3 with TRBJ2-1; TRBD2 might be the D (6 bases). The V gene lost 5 bases and the J gene lost 0 bases, with 11 bases spanning the gap. The germline V gene has CDR1 SGHTA and CDR2 FQGTGA. The CDR3 has 15 residues.

The rearrangement links TRBV4-1 to TRBJ2-3, with D unclear. This CDR3 is 16 amino acids long. Germline V gene data show CDR1 as MGHRA and CDR2 as YSYEKL. V was pared by 3 bases and J by 0 bases, with 13 bases between. The CDR3 spells CASSQQGLTSTDTQYF. DNA for the CDR3: TGCGCCAGCAGCCAGCAAGGGCTAACTAGCACAGATACGCAGTATTTT.

The rearrangement links TRBV18 to TRBJ2-7; D remains ambiguous. V lost 3 bases, J lost 6 bases, and 12 bases lay in between. In germline, CDR1 is KGHSH, CDR2 LQKENI. The CDR3 length is 13 residues. The CDR3 here is CASSPTVYSEQYV. The CDR3 bases are TGTGCCAGCTCACCTACTGTCTATAGCGAGCAGTACGTC.

The gene calls are TRBV4-1 and TRBJ1-5; D is unclear. Trimming stripped 3 bases from V and 5 bases from J, with 8 bases between. Germline lookup yields CDR1 MGHRA and CDR2 YSYEKL. The CDR3 spans 13 residues. The DNA of the CDR3 is TGCGCCAGCAGCCAGGGGTGGGATCAGCCCCAGCATTTT. This translates into CASSQGWDQPQHF.

This rearrangement joins TRBV10-3 to TRBJ2-1; D call uncertain. Trimming removed 6 bases at V and 7 bases at J, with 22 bases between. Germline V gene data show CDR1 as ENHRY and CDR2 as SYGVKD. This CDR3 has 16 residues. The CDR3 nucleotides are TGTGCCATCAGCCCCCGGACCCCTGGAGTAGGGAATGAGCAGTTCTTC. Its translation: CAISPRTPGVGNEQFF.

The gene calls are TRBV6-5 and TRBJ1-4; the D is unclear. Trimming left V 2 bases short and J 0 bases short, with 10 bases between. Germline assignment: CDR1 MNHEY and CDR2 SVGAGI. The CDR3 covers 16 residues. CDR3 in DNA: TGTGCCAGCAGTTACAATCCGGGTTCAACTAATGAAAAACTGTTTTTT. Its protein is CASSYNPGSTNEKLFF.

The chain uses TRBV19 and TRBJ2-7; the D call may be TRBD1 or TRBD2 (5 bases each). From germline, CDR1 is LNHDA and CDR2 SQIVND (reference sequence). CDR3 length: 14 residues. Trimming removed 4 bases from V and 2 bases from J, with 12 bases in between. The CDR3 sequence: CASSTGRTTYEQYF. The CDR3 DNA is TGTGCCAGTAGTACGGGACGGACGACCTACGAGCAGTACTTC.

The rearrangement links TRBV19 to TRBJ1-4; perhaps TRBD1 as D (6 bases). Per germline, CDR1 LNHDA and CDR2 SQIVND (reference sequence). This CDR3 has 13 amino acids. Deletions cut 2 bases from V and 8 bases from J, with 9 bases between. In nucleotides, the CDR3 is TGTGCCAGTAGTATAACAGGGACGGAAAAACTGTTTTTT. Its translation is CASSITGTEKLFF.

V usage is TRBV6-1 and J usage is TRBJ1-5; possibly TRBD1 for D (5 bases). Germline assignment: CDR1 MNHNS and CDR2 SASEGT. V dropped 6 bases and J dropped 4 bases, with 13 bases sitting between them. This CDR3 spans 14 amino acids. The CDR3 protein is CASSLLGGNQPQHF. CDR3 DNA: TGTGCCAGCAGCCTATTGGGGGGTAATCAGCCCCAGCATTTT.

The chain links TRBV19 to TRBJ2-1, with unresolved D. V lost 6 bases, J lost 0 bases, and 24 bases lay in between. Germline-derived CDR1 and CDR2 are LNHDA and SQIVND (reference sequence). CDR3 length equals 19 residues. This chain's CDR3 is CASRSPPRLAASSYNEQFF. The CDR3 nucleotides read TGTGCCAGTAGATCCCCTCCCAGACTCGCAGCAAGCTCCTACAATGAGCAGTTCTTC.

The rearrangement links TRBV21-1 to TRBJ2-2. TRBV21-1 is deemed a pseudogene. The CDR3 consists of 14 residues. The CDR3 sequence: CASSNRIRLGELFF. DNA of the CDR3: TGTGCCAGCAGCAACCGAATTCGATTGGGGGAGCTGTTTTTT.

The rearrangement uses TRBV29-1 and TRBJ2-3; unclear D gene. Trimming cost V 7 bases and J 2 bases, with 10 bases left between them. The CDR3 contains 12 residues. Germline CDR1 and CDR2: SQVTM and ANQGSEA. The CDR3 DNA sequence: TGCAGCGCCCTGGGGAACACAGATACGCAGTATTTT. Its protein product is CSALGNTDTQYF.

This clone has a single count. This chain links TRBV14 with TRBJ1-3, with 9 bases aligning to TRBD1. The ends lost 0 bases at V and 0 bases at J; junction bases unmatched: 12. This CDR3 is built from 20 residues. Per the germline V gene, CDR1 is SGHDN and CDR2 is FVKESK. Here the CDR3 reads CASSQDLWDRVVVSGNTIYF. CDR3 in DNA: TGTGCCAGCAGCCAAGATCTCTGGGACAGGGTAGTTGTCTCTGGAAACACCATATATTTT. Full variable domain (missing parts from reference TRBV14 and TRBJ1-3): EAGVTQFPSHSVIEKGQTVTLRCDPISGHDNLYWYRRVMGKEIKFLLHFVKESKQDESGMPNNRFLAERTGGTYSTLKVQPAELEDSGVYFCASSQDLWDRVVVSGNTIYFGEGSWLTVV.

The chain has TRBV5-1 and TRBJ2-5; D unclear. The germline V gene has CDR1 SGHRS and CDR2 YFSETQ. Trimming left V 4 bases short and J 4 bases short, with 17 bases between. The CDR3 has 15 residues. The CDR3 coding sequence is TGCGCCAGCAGCGGGTTCGAAACTTCTTCAGAGACCCAGTACTTC. This codes for CASSGFETSSETQYF.

This chain uses TRBV7-9 with TRBJ2-3; D gene uncertain. Germline V gene lookup returns CDR1 SEHNR and CDR2 FQNEAQ (reference sequence). This CDR3 is 16 amino acids long. The germline V and J ends were trimmed by 3 bases and 1 base, with 14 bases remaining between them. The CDR3 here is CASSLGVEHRTDTQYF. For the CDR3, the DNA is TGTGCCAGCAGCTTGGGTGTGGAACATCGCACAGATACGCAGTATTTT.

The V and J genes are TRBV4-2 and TRBJ2-3, with 8 bases that match TRBD2. Losses at the gene ends were 1 base for V and 2 bases for J; bases not matched to a gene: 14. CDR1 is LGHNA, CDR2 YNFKEQ, per germline. CDR3 length: 19 amino acids. This CDR3 is CASSQVASGGPIITDTQYF. The CDR3 DNA is TGTGCCAGCAGCCAAGTTGCCAGCGGGGGACCTATAATCACAGATACGCAGTATTTT.

The chain couples TRBV5-6 to TRBJ1-5; TRBD1 is a possible D gene (6 bases). Trimming pared 4 bases from V and 0 bases from J, leaving 14 bases between. The CDR3 contains 16 residues. Looked up from germline, CDR1 is SGHDT and CDR2 is YYEEEE. In nucleotides, the CDR3 is TGTGCCAGCAGCCCCTGGGGGGCCTTTAGCAATCAGCCCCAGCATTTT. It specifies CASSPWGAFSNQPQHF. Using reference TRBV5-6 and TRBJ1-5 for the parts outside the CDR3, the full variable domain is DAGVTQSPTHLIKTRGQQVTLRCSPKSGHDTVSWYQQALGQGPQFIFQYYEEEERQRGNFPDRFSGHQFPNYSSELNVNALLLGDSALYLCASSPWGAFSNQPQHFGDGTRLSIL.

The chain links TRBV5-5 to TRBJ2-3; the D is unclear. The CDR3 totals 13 residues. Trimming shortened V by 0 bases and J by 4 bases, and 6 bases separated the two germline ends. The V gene's germline CDR1 is SGHKS and CDR2 YYEKEE (reference sequence). CDR3: CASSLVSADTQYF. Written as DNA, the CDR3 is TGTGCCAGCAGCTTGGTTTCGGCAGATACGCAGTATTTT.